This is a list of T cell receptor beta chains from one sample in a study of CD8 T cells in Susac syndrome. TCRdb redid the calling of the immunoSEQ multiplex PCR reads with MiXCR, one entry per CDR3 protein. Of about 180,000 distinct CDR3 sequences in the sample, 90% to 95% are singletons; the top ten hold roughly 0.1%. Material for sequencing was CD4+ T cells from PBMCs. The receptor source for this set is a human donor with multiple sclerosis. Each CDR3 is given with its conserved first and last residue.

v_call	j_call	cdr3_aa
TRBV5-1	TRBJ2-5	CASRSDRGVAETQYF
TRBV29-1	TRBJ2-4	CSVEASSDIQYF
TRBV19	TRBJ1-2	CASGRLRDYTF
TRBV20-1	TRBJ2-4	CSASASGTGAKNIQYF
TRBV4-1	TRBJ1-1	CASSPLPGSNTEAFF
TRBV3-1	TRBJ1-1	CASSQDRQAFF
TRBV29-1	TRBJ2-1	CSVEKLAGLPVNEQFF
TRBV9	TRBJ1-2	CASSAVDRPRDGYTF
TRBV24-1	TRBJ2-5	CATSEATGTGETQYF
TRBV28	TRBJ1-2	CASVTDGGYTF
TRBV29-1	TRBJ2-6	CSSTWGNVLTF
TRBV7-2	TRBJ2-4	CASSVGGAGDIQYF
TRBV3-1	TRBJ2-7	CASPAGDPYYEQYF
TRBV28	TRBJ2-7	CASSMGPYEQYF
TRBV20-1	TRBJ2-7	CRASPGASRTNEQYF
TRBV4-1	TRBJ1-5	CASSQESRRASNQPQHF
TRBV9	TRBJ2-1	CASSVGDRGLYNEQFF
TRBV4-2	TRBJ2-1	CASSQSTGQQFF
TRBV7-2	TRBJ1-1	CASSSGQGRIAFF
TRBV12-5	TRBJ2-3	CASGPGGSRVDTQYF
TRBV28	TRBJ2-7	CASTRSREPYEQYF
TRBV2	TRBJ2-7	CASTGVEDVRGHEQYF
TRBV10-3	TRBJ2-3	CAISVTDTQYF
TRBV30	TRBJ2-3	CAWSVLSPSGGRGDTQYF
TRBV20-1	TRBJ2-5	CSALGWGASETQYF
TRBV7-9	TRBJ2-7	CASSPTGTNYEQYF